This T cell receptor beta chain was found in a study of T cell repertoires in cytomegalovirus infection. As for the study in general: It was the public TCR beta signatures that indicated both CMV infection and matching HLA type. Findings of the study overall: Cumulative frequency (of public TCR beta family members) identified carriers of CMV plus the relevant HLA.

J gave up 2 bases and V 4 bases, and 7 bases lay outside the gene matches. The CDR3 is made up of 16 amino acids. Looked up from germline, CDR1 is SGHVS and CDR2 is FNYEAQ. TCRdb redid the calling of the reads with MiXCR, one entry per CDR3 protein. Seen here are about 680,000 distinct CDR3 sequences, 24% observed once, and the top ten hold 6.5% to 10%. This clonotype was detected many times. The antigen is not known. The V and J genes are TRBV7-6 and TRBJ2-4, with 8 nucleotides matching TRBD1. Input material: CD8+ T cells from PBMCs. The TCR sequence derives from a human donor in good health (CMV status not recorded). Some clones in this sample may be carry-over from other donors' samples. The CDR3 nucleotides are TGTGCCAGCAGCTCCCGGGACAGGAAAACCAAAAACATTCAGTACTTC. Translated: CASSSRDRKTKNIQYF.